These 28 T cell receptor beta chains were all obtained from the same sample, sequenced in a study of blood T cell repertoires in COVID-19 (dated by TCRdb to about 2020). The library was prepared using the immunoSEQ multiplex PCR assay. Imported from immuneACCESS, the table was reduced by TCRdb to in-frame sequences with V and J called. These copies leave out some clones; in studies compared against another copy, an unresolved V gene accounts for under half, and the cause of the remainder is not known. The sample data list under 100,000 clones, and about 80% of these were observed just once. More than 2% of the sample goes to the ten largest clones. Sequencing was carried out using peripheral blood. The receptors come from a woman aged 70-85 years with acute or convalescent COVID-19.

The chain employs TRBV7-9 and TRBJ1-1; D remains ambiguous. Germline V gene data show CDR1 as SEHNR and CDR2 as FQNEAQ (reference sequence). V lost 3 bases and J lost 5, with 13 bases in between. The CDR3 extends over 14 amino acids. DNA of the CDR3: TGTGCCAGCAGCTTCCCCCCACGAGAGACTGAAGCTTTCTTT. This encodes CASSFPPRETEAFF.

The J gene is TRBJ2-2, the V gene TRBV28; weak D call: TRBD1 (5 bases). The V gene lost 2 bases and the J gene lost 4 bases, with 14 bases spanning the gap. CDR3 length: 16 residues. Looked up from germline, CDR1 is MDHEN and CDR2 is SYDVKM. CDR3 nucleotides: TGTGCCAGCAGTTTACTAGGGGCGAGTGGCACCGGGGAGCTGTTTTTT. Translating gives CASSLLGASGTGELFF.

V and J are TRBV28 and TRBJ1-2; perhaps TRBD1 as D (5 bases). This CDR3 has 16 residues. Per the germline V gene, CDR1 is MDHEN and CDR2 is SYDVKM. V lost 4 bases and J lost 1, with 16 bases in between. CDR3: CASSYFADRNNYGYTF. The CDR3 nucleotides read TGTGCCAGCAGTTACTTTGCAGACAGAAATAACTATGGCTACACCTTC.

V and J are TRBV9 and TRBJ1-1; TRBD1 aligns across 12 bases. The junction had 2 bases not matched to a gene; V was cut back by 0 bases and J by 5 bases. The germline gives CDR1 SGDLS, CDR2 YYNGEE. The CDR3 consists of 15 residues. CDR3 coding DNA: TGTGCCAGCAGCGTAGTGGGACAGGGGGCAACTGAAGCTTTCTTT. It specifies CASSVVGQGATEAFF.

The chain uses TRBV4-2 and TRBJ2-5; 10 bases match TRBD2. Germline CDR1 and CDR2: LGHNA and YNFKEQ. The CDR3 consists of 15 residues. The V and J ends lost 5 bases and 5 bases, in that order; junction bases with no gene match: 8. The CDR3 region has the DNA TGTGCCAGCAGCTCCCTAGCGGGGGTAAGGGAGACCCAGTACTTC. Translating it yields CASSSLAGVRETQYF.

V is TRBV14 and J is TRBJ2-7, with a weak D call TRBD2 (5 bases). Germline V lookup: CDR1 SGHDN, CDR2 FVKESK. This CDR3 spans 15 amino acids. V was pared by 4 bases and J by 4 bases, with 17 bases between. The CDR3 DNA reads TGTGCCAGCAGCCGCTTAACCGGGCGGACTTACGAGCAGTACTTC. It encodes CASSRLTGRTYEQYF.

In DNA form, the CDR3 reads TGTGCCAGCTCACCAGGGACAGGGAGGACTGAAGCTTTCTTT. It is translated as CASSPGTGRTEAFF. The rearrangement uses TRBV18 and TRBJ1-1; 9 positions match TRBD1. Germline CDR1 KGHSH, CDR2 LQKENI. The CDR3 has 14 amino acids. The V gene end was trimmed by 2 bases and the J gene end by 5 bases; junction bases not matched to a gene: 3.

This clone was counted a single time. The V gene is TRBV4-2, the J gene TRBJ2-7, with TRBD2 identical over 11 bases. Germline-derived CDR1 and CDR2 are LGHNA and YNFKEQ. With 0 bases clipped from V and 4 bases from J, the junction kept 8 bases outside the gene matches. The CDR3 contains 17 residues. The CDR3 protein is CASSQEYLAGGGYEQYF. The CDR3 DNA reads TGTGCCAGCAGCCAAGAATACCTAGCGGGGGGTGGGTACGAGCAGTACTTC.

The chain has TRBV5-1 and TRBJ1-1, with D possibly being TRBD1 (6 bases). CDR3 length: 15 amino acids. The V gene's germline CDR1 is SGHRS and CDR2 YFSETQ. V was shortened by 4 bases and J by 4 bases, with 17 bases between the two germline ends. The CDR3 protein is CASSASGQIGTEAFF. CDR3 nucleotides: TGCGCCAGCAGCGCTTCCGGACAGATAGGCACTGAAGCTTTCTTT. The full variable domain, completed using reference TRBV5-1 and TRBJ1-1, is KAGVTQTPRYLIKTRGQQVTLSCSPISGHRSVSWYQQTPGQGLQFLFEYFSETQRNKGNFPGRFSGRQFSNSRSEMNVSTLELGDSALYLCASSASGQIGTEAFFGQGTRLTVV.

The J gene is TRBJ1-2, the V gene TRBV2; 8 positions match TRBD1. The length of the CDR3 is 17 residues. CDR1 is SNHLY, CDR2 FYNNEI, per germline. With V trimmed by 7 bases and J by 6 bases, 19 bases remained unmatched. CDR3 protein: CASNQGQGSRLKDGYTF. In DNA, the CDR3 is TGTGCCAGCAACCAAGGACAGGGTTCGAGGCTAAAGGATGGCTACACCTTC. Full variable domain (rest looked up from reference TRBV2 and TRBJ1-2): EPEVTQTPSHQVTQMGQEVILRCVPISNHLYFYWYRQILGQKVEFLVSFYNNEISEKSEIFDDQFSVERPDGSNFTLKIRSTKLEDSAMYFCASNQGQGSRLKDGYTFGSGTRLTVV.

The V gene is TRBV28, the J gene TRBJ1-2; 7 bases fit TRBD1. Germline values: CDR1 MDHEN, CDR2 SYDVKM. The CDR3 contains 13 residues. With V trimmed by 6 bases and J by 4 bases, 5 bases remained unmatched. The DNA of the CDR3 is TGTGCCAGCAGACCTGACAGGGCCTATGGCTACACCTTC. It specifies CASRPDRAYGYTF.

This sequence joins TRBV19 and TRBJ1-4, with D perhaps TRBD1 (5 bases). CDR3 length equals 14 residues. The germline gives CDR1 LNHDA, CDR2 SQIVND (reference sequence). The V gene lost 6 bases and the J gene lost 2 bases, with 10 bases spanning the gap. In DNA, the CDR3 is TGTGCCAGTAGCTTCCAGGGTACTAATGAAAAACTGTTTTTT. Residues: CASSFQGTNEKLFF.

The table lists this clone with a count of one. The junction and the germline gene differ at one end; a read error may be behind it. The chain combines TRBV2 with TRBJ1-1; no clear D gene. Germline-derived CDR1 and CDR2 are SNHLY and FYNNEI. The CDR3 contains 15 residues. CDR3 sequence (DNA): TGTGCCAGCAGCGAAGGGTCTAACCGGAACACTGAAGCTTTCTTT. It codes for CASSEGSNRNTEAFF.

V gene TRBV10-3 combines with J gene TRBJ1-2; 10 nucleotides match TRBD1. After removal of 3 bases from V and 4 bases from J, the junction contained 11 bases not matched to a gene. The CDR3 covers 17 residues. CDR1 ENHRY and CDR2 SYGVKD come from the germline V gene. For the CDR3, the DNA is TGTGCCATCAGTGAACGCGTGACAGGGGGCGCTTTCTATGGCTACACCTTC. Its protein product is CAISERVTGGAFYGYTF.

The V call is TRBV9, the J call TRBJ1-4, with D perhaps matching TRBD1 (5 bases). V lost 4 bases, J lost 5 bases, and 12 bases lay in between. Germline CDR1 SGDLS, CDR2 YYNGEE. CDR3 length: 14 amino acids. CDR3 sequence: CASSLGHSNEKLFF. As DNA, the CDR3 is TGTGCCAGCAGCCTCGGACATTCGAATGAAAAACTGTTTTTT.

Only one count was recorded for this clone. V is TRBV19 and J is TRBJ2-7; a possible D gene is TRBD1 (5 bases). The CDR3 sequence is 13 residues long. The V end lost 7 bases, the J end lost 0 bases, and 10 bases lay between the germline ends. CDR1 LNHDA and CDR2 SQIVND come from the germline V gene (reference sequence). The CDR3 DNA sequence: TGTGCCAGTATGGGCGACAGCTCCTACGAGCAGTACTTC. Its protein product is CASMGDSSYEQYF. Variable domain in full (rest from reference TRBV19 and TRBJ2-7): DGGITQSPKYLFRKEGQNVTLSCEQNLNHDAMYWYRQDPGQGLRLIYYSQIVNDFQKGDIAEGYSVSREKKESFPLTVTSAQKNPTAFYLCASMGDSSYEQYFGPGTRLTVT.

The chain is built from TRBV30 and TRBJ1-1; D not certain. The CDR3 sequence is 13 residues long. The V end lost 2 bases, the J end lost 1 base, and 8 bases lay between the germline ends. Germline V gene data show CDR1 as GTSNPN and CDR2 as SVGIG (reference sequence). CDR3 in amino acids: CAWSQEGNTEAFF. CDR3 in DNA: TGTGCCTGGAGTCAGGAGGGGAACACTGAAGCTTTCTTT.

The chain recombines TRBV6-6 with TRBJ2-3, with D possibly being TRBD1 (5 bases). Trimming shortened V by 7 bases and J by 2 bases, and 19 bases separated the two germline ends. This CDR3 region has 16 residues. The germline gives CDR1 MNHNY, CDR2 SVGAGI (reference sequence). This CDR3 reads CASTDTGEDFTDTQYF. CDR3 DNA sequence: TGTGCCAGCACCGACACAGGAGAAGATTTCACAGATACGCAGTATTTT.

The chain combines TRBV2 with TRBJ1-2; D is uncertain. Germline V gene sequence: CDR1 SNHLY, CDR2 FYNNEI. This CDR3 spans 11 amino acids. This CDR3 reads CALGDSYGYTF. Written as DNA, the CDR3 is TGTGCTTTGGGCGATTCCTATGGCTACACCTTC.

This sequence joins TRBV6-5 and TRBJ1-1; D remains unclear. In germline, CDR1 is MNHEY, CDR2 SVGAGI. CDR3 length: 15 amino acids. V gave up 0 bases and J gave up 0 bases, with 8 bases separating them. CDR3 in amino acids: CASSYSGKLNTEAFF. In DNA form, the CDR3 reads TGTGCCAGCAGTTACTCGGGCAAGTTGAACACTGAAGCTTTCTTT.

The chain couples TRBV5-6 to TRBJ2-5, with 7 bases identical to TRBD1. The CDR3 runs 14 residues. Trimming took 4 bases from V and 6 from J; bases not matched to a gene: 9. CDR1 is SGHDT, CDR2 YYEEEE, per germline. In nucleotides, the CDR3 is TGTGCCAGCAGCCCGAACCCGACAGGGCAGACCCAGTACTTC. It is translated as CASSPNPTGQTQYF.

This clone came up once. The rearrangement joins TRBV2 to TRBJ1-2, with D unresolved. V was trimmed by 1 base and J by 8 bases, leaving 11 bases between them. The CDR3 runs 13 residues. CDR1 is SNHLY, CDR2 FYNNEI, per germline. The CDR3 nucleotides are TGTGCCAGCAGTGAAGGCTCACAACGAGGCTACACCTTC. Protein: CASSEGSQRGYTF.

This clone appeared a single time. This chain uses TRBV2 with TRBJ2-1; 9 nucleotides line up with TRBD1. This CDR3 is built from 16 residues. The junction had 14 bases not matched to a gene; V was cut back by 6 bases and J by 8 bases. Germline CDR1 reads SNHLY; CDR2 reads FYNNEI. This CDR3 is CASRPLPGQGEDEQFF. For the CDR3, the DNA is TGTGCCAGCAGGCCCTTACCGGGACAGGGAGAGGATGAGCAGTTCTTC.

V is TRBV4-2 and J is TRBJ2-1; 11 bases are shared with TRBD2. V dropped 1 base and J dropped 6; count of bases not matched to a gene: 2. The CDR3 extends over 15 amino acids. Germline V gene lookup returns CDR1 LGHNA and CDR2 YNFKEQ. The chain's CDR3 is CASSQGLAGTNEQFF. The CDR3 DNA sequence: TGTGCCAGCAGCCAAGGACTAGCGGGGACCAATGAGCAGTTCTTC.

The chain uses TRBV4-1 and TRBJ2-2, with 8 bases fitting TRBD2. This CDR3 comprises 17 residues. The J segment lost 0 bases and the V segment lost 0 bases, leaving 3 bases of the junction unmatched. CDR1 MGHRA and CDR2 YSYEKL come from the germline V gene. The CDR3 DNA reads as TGCGCCAGCAGCCAAGAGGTGGGACTAGCGAACACCGGGGAGCTGTTTTTT. This encodes CASSQEVGLANTGELFF.

This clone was counted once. J is TRBJ1-6 and V is TRBV19; a possible D gene is TRBD1 (6 bases). The germline CDR1 and CDR2 sequences are LNHDA and SQIVND (reference sequence). The CDR3 spans 18 residues. V was pared by 3 bases and J by 0 bases, with 15 bases between. The CDR3 sequence: CASSMGARKLSYNSPLHF. CDR3 bases: TGTGCCAGTAGTATGGGGGCCAGGAAACTCTCCTATAATTCACCCCTCCACTTT.

For the CDR3, the DNA is TGTGCCAGCAGCTTTGTGGCAAATCCCGAGACCCAGTACTTC. Its protein is CASSFVANPETQYF. The rearrangement uses TRBV7-9 and TRBJ2-5; D is unclear. CDR1 and CDR2 from the germline V gene are SEHNR and FQNEAQ (reference sequence). The CDR3 totals 14 residues. V was clipped by 3 bases and J by 5 bases, with 13 bases between them.

The chain carries TRBV6-1 and TRBJ2-3; tentatively, D is TRBD2 (7 bases). This CDR3 spans 16 amino acids. CDR1 is MNHNS, CDR2 SASEGT, per germline. V lost 3 bases and J 6 bases, leaving 19 bases between the germline ends. The CDR3 bases are TGTGCCAGCAGTGATAGCTTAGGGGGGGGCCTGGATACGCAGTATTTT. Translation gives CASSDSLGGGLDTQYF.